One sample yielded the 28 T cell receptor beta chains listed below, sequenced in a study of breast tumors, draining lymph nodes, adjacent tissues. Samples came from axillary lymph nodes draining the breast cancer. Via MiXCR, TCRdb re-called the multiplex PCR reads, giving one row per CDR3 protein. This table has 270,000 or so distinct CDR3 sequences, roughly 30% appearing once. Source material: axillary lymph node tissue. Receptors were obtained from a female donor with breast cancer. Some clones in this sample may be carry-over from other donors' samples.

This clonotype was picked up many times. The chain uses TRBV10-3 and TRBJ2-3, with D possibly being TRBD1 (6 bases). The germline V gene has CDR1 ENHRY and CDR2 SYGVKD. The CDR3 consists of 15 residues. Trimming left V 11 bases short and J 4 bases short, with 22 bases between. The CDR3 nucleotides are TGTGCCGCCACCGCCGGACAGTCCCGACCAGATACGCAGTATTTT. It codes for CAATAGQSRPDTQYF.

This clonotype was recorded many times. The J gene is TRBJ2-7, the V gene TRBV5-6; 7 bases line up with TRBD2. The length of the CDR3 is 17 residues. J lost 0 bases, V lost 3 bases, and 12 bases had no gene match. The germline V gene encodes CDR1 SGHDT and CDR2 YYEEEE. The chain's CDR3 is CASSWERQSGGSYEQYF. DNA for the CDR3: TGTGCCAGCAGCTGGGAACGGCAGTCGGGGGGCTCCTACGAGCAGTACTTC.

About this clonotype: A single base separates this from a much larger clone, so it may be a read error. The chain employs TRBV20-1 and TRBJ2-7; D is perhaps TRBD2 (5 bases). Germline CDR1 reads DFQATT; CDR2 reads SNEGSKA (reference sequence). The CDR3 consists of 13 residues. CDR3 DNA sequence: TGCAGTGCCCCGGGATCATACCCGTACGCGCAGTACTTC. It is translated as CSAPGSYPYAQYF.

In regard to this clonotype: A much larger clone lies one base from this, so it may be a read error. The chain is built from TRBV20-1 and TRBJ1-2; D gene uncertain. The CDR3 totals 16 residues. Trimming took off 0 bases at V and 7 bases at J, with 21 bases between the two ends. Germline V gives CDR1 DFQATT, CDR2 SNEGSKA (reference sequence). The CDR3, as DNA: TGCAGTGCTAGAGATGGCCGGGGTCGCACCGACTTTGGCTACACCTTC. Protein product: CSARDGRGRTDFGYTF.

This clonotype appeared a few times. The J gene is TRBJ2-7, the V gene TRBV5-4, with TRBD1 identical over 7 bases. The CDR3 totals 14 residues. Germline CDR1 is SGHNT and CDR2 is YYREEE (reference sequence). V shed 4 bases, J shed 5 bases, and the junction held 9 bases outside the gene matches. The CDR3 protein is CASSLPTGINEQYF. The DNA for the CDR3 is TGTGCCAGCAGCCTTCCGACAGGGATAAACGAGCAGTACTTC.

This clonotype has ten or more counts. The rearrangement links TRBV29-1 to TRBJ2-2; 11 nucleotides agree with TRBD2. The V and J ends lost 5 bases and 0 bases, in that order; junction bases with no gene match: 5. Germline CDR1 reads SQVTM; CDR2 reads ANQGSEA. The CDR3 runs to 16 residues. The CDR3 sequence: CSVFTSGRANTGELFF. The CDR3 DNA is TGCAGCGTTTTCACTAGCGGGAGAGCGAACACCGGGGAGCTGTTTTTT.

The V gene is TRBV29-1, the J gene TRBJ2-5; 7 bases are shared with TRBD1. The CDR3 is made up of 12 amino acids. Per germline, CDR1 SQVTM and CDR2 ANQGSEA. V shed 2 bases, J shed 4 bases, and the junction held 1 base outside the gene matches. CDR3 loop: CSVETGAETQYF. The DNA of the CDR3 is TGCAGCGTTGAAACAGGGGCAGAGACCCAGTACTTC.

The V gene is TRBV3-1, the J gene TRBJ2-7; weak D call: TRBD2 (6 bases). V lost 4 bases and J 2 bases, leaving 9 bases between the germline ends. Germline loops: CDR1 LGHDT, CDR2 YNNKEL (reference sequence). The CDR3 covers 13 residues. The CDR3 coding sequence is TGTGCCAGCAGCCGCGGGGCTACCTACGAGCAGTACTTC. It specifies CASSRGATYEQYF.

For this clonotype: This may stem from a read error, because a much larger clone lies one nucleotide away. The rearrangement joins TRBV5-1 to TRBJ2-1; 9 bases agree with TRBD2. CDR1 and CDR2 (germline): SGHRS, YFSETQ. CDR3 length equals 16 residues. CDR3 sequence: CASSRTSGGSYNGQFF. Here the CDR3 DNA reads TGTGCCAGCAGCCGGACGAGCGGGGGGTCCTACAATGGGCAGTTCTTC.

This clonotype was seen at least ten times. CDR3 sequence reads: CASSLGGRPQETQYF. CDR3 DNA: TGCGCCAGCAGCTTGGGCGGGAGGCCTCAAGAGACCCAGTACTTC. The chain combines TRBV5-1 with TRBJ2-5; 8 bases map to TRBD2. This CDR3 is built from 15 residues. Looked up from germline, CDR1 is SGHRS and CDR2 is YFSETQ. Losses at the gene ends were 0 bases for V and 2 bases for J; bases not matched to a gene: 3.

This clonotype was counted a few times. J is TRBJ2-1 and V is TRBV27, with D tentatively TRBD2 (5 bases). The CDR3 length is 14 residues. Germline V lookup: CDR1 MNHEY, CDR2 SMNVEV (reference sequence). The germline V and J ends were trimmed by 4 bases and 11 bases, with 18 bases remaining between them. In DNA, the CDR3 is TGTGCCAGCAGTTCCCTGGGAGTTGGGAATAAGCAGTTCTTC. It codes for CASSSLGVGNKQFF.

This clonotype has a count of ten or more. Just one base apart from a much larger clone, this may be a read error. CDR3 amino acids: CASRRGHNEQFF. CDR3 nucleotide sequence: TGTGCCAGCAGACGGGGTCACAATGAGCAGTTCTTC. V gene TRBV6-5 combines with J gene TRBJ2-1; tentative D call: TRBD2 (5 bases). CDR1 and CDR2 from the germline V gene are MNHEY and SVGAGI. V lost 6 bases and J 5 bases, leaving 8 bases between the germline ends. This CDR3 comprises 12 residues.

As concerns this clonotype: A much larger clone is a single base away; this may be a read error. The rearrangement links TRBV5-6 to TRBJ2-3; 8 nucleotides match TRBD1. The DNA end is a closer match to TRBJ1-5, so the J assignment may be wrong. This CDR3 spans 16 amino acids. The germline gives CDR1 SGHDT, CDR2 YYEEEE. The CDR3 here is CASSPGQGSRTDTQHF. The CDR3 bases are TGTGCCAGCAGTCCCGGACAGGGATCCCGCACAGATACGCAGCATTTT.

In this sample, this clonotype turned up once. This chain uses TRBV18 with TRBJ2-3; D remains ambiguous. V shed 2 bases and J shed 1 base, with 7 bases lying between them. Germline values: CDR1 KGHSH, CDR2 LQKENI. The CDR3 runs 14 residues. In DNA, the CDR3 is TGTGCCAGCTCACCAGGCCCACGCACAGATACGCAGTATTTT. Its protein is CASSPGPRTDTQYF. Based on the CDR3 plus reference TRBV18 and TRBJ2-3, the full variable domain is NAGVMQNPRHLVRRRGQEARLRCSPMKGHSHVYWYRQLPEEGLKFMVYLQKENIIDESGMPKERFSAEFPKEGPSILRIQQVVRGDSAAYFCASSPGPRTDTQYFGPGTRLTVL.

In its sample, this clonotype was seen many times. The rearrangement links TRBV6-1 to TRBJ2-5; possible D gene TRBD1, 5 bases. Trimming pared 8 bases from V and 4 bases from J, leaving 14 bases between. CDR1 is MNHNS, CDR2 SASEGT, per germline. CDR3 length equals 13 residues. In DNA, the CDR3 is TGTGCCAGCCGATGGCAGGGTGGAGAGACCCAGTACTTC. Translation gives CASRWQGGETQYF.

The chain employs TRBV7-2 and TRBJ1-5, with TRBD1 as a possible D gene (6 bases). Germline V gene lookup returns CDR1 SGHTA and CDR2 FQGNSA. Trimming stripped 2 bases from V and 1 base from J, with 21 bases between. There are 19 residues in the CDR3. The CDR3 loop reads CASSLFLSGVSASNQPQHF. The CDR3 nucleotides are TGTGCCAGCAGCTTATTCTTGTCAGGGGTGAGTGCGAGCAATCAGCCCCAGCATTTT.

This clonotype has just a few counts. The chain recombines TRBV30 with TRBJ2-5; maybe TRBD1 (5 bases). CDR3 length: 14 residues. Germline V gene lookup returns CDR1 GTSNPN and CDR2 SVGIG (reference sequence). With 2 bases removed from V and 1 base from J, the gap between germline ends came to 11 bases. Here the CDR3 reads CAWSLSGIQETQYF. CDR3 bases: TGTGCCTGGAGTTTATCAGGGATCCAAGAGACCCAGTACTTC.

This clonotype was counted between two and nine times. A much bigger clone sits one base away, suggesting this may be a read error. V usage is TRBV9 and J usage is TRBJ2-5; 9 bases agree with TRBD2. The CDR3 has 14 residues. Looked up from germline, CDR1 is SGDLS and CDR2 is YYNGEE. The CDR3 coding sequence is TGTGCCAGCAGCACTAGCGGGCTCCAAGGGACCCAGTACTTC. Translation gives CASSTSGLQGTQYF.

Notes on this clonotype: Here the CDR3 omits its conserved ending phenylalanine or tryptophan, so a read error is the likely source. This rearrangement joins TRBV20-1 to TRBJ2-1; D is unresolved. The CDR3 covers 17 residues. Germline lookup yields CDR1 DFQATT and CDR2 SNEGSKA (reference sequence). The ends were cut back, 8 bases at V and 0 bases at J, with 23 bases in the middle. The CDR3 is CSTIGSLSAPSYNEQFY. CDR3 sequence (DNA): TGCAGTACTATAGGGTCCCTCTCCGCCCCCTCCTACAATGAGCAGTTCTAC.

This sequence joins TRBV27 and TRBJ2-7, with a tentative D call TRBD1 (5 bases). V was pared by 5 bases and J by 6 bases, with 14 bases between. Germline CDR1 and CDR2: MNHEY and SMNVEV (reference sequence). This CDR3 has 13 amino acids. In DNA form, the CDR3 reads TGTGCCAGCAGTCCCCAGACAGTCGGCGAGCAGTACTTC. Translating gives CASSPQTVGEQYF.

The chain has TRBV2 and TRBJ1-4; 8 bases are a match to TRBD1. V shed 7 bases and J 1 base; nucleotides not matched to a gene: 8. Germline values: CDR1 SNHLY, CDR2 FYNNEI. This CDR3 region has 16 residues. This CDR3 is CASTWDRLRTNEKLFF. CDR3 in DNA: TGTGCCAGCACTTGGGACAGGCTGAGAACTAATGAAAAACTGTTTTTT.

This clonotype was counted ten times or more. The chain uses TRBV7-9 and TRBJ2-2; the D call may be TRBD1 or TRBD2 (5 bases each). This CDR3 contains 15 residues. Trimming shortened V by 2 bases and J by 7 bases, and 14 bases separated the two germline ends. Germline V gene sequence: CDR1 SEHNR, CDR2 FQNEAQ (reference sequence). The CDR3 loop reads CASSLYLGTGGELFF. The CDR3, as DNA: TGTGCCAGCAGCTTATATCTGGGGACCGGCGGGGAGCTGTTTTTT. Together with reference TRBV7-9 and TRBJ2-2, the CDR3 gives the full variable domain: DTGVSQNPRHKITKRGQNVTFRCDPISEHNRLYWYRQTLGQGPEFLTYFQNEAQLEKSRLLSDRFSAERPKGSFSTLEIQRTEQGDSAMYLCASSLYLGTGGELFFGEGSRLTVL.

The CDR3 DNA sequence: TGCAGTGCTAGCCCATCGACAGGGGGATATGGGGCCAACGTCCTGACTTTC. It is translated as CSASPSTGGYGANVLTF. The genes are TRBV20-1 and TRBJ2-6, with 9 bases that match TRBD1. After removal of 3 bases from V and 3 bases from J, the junction contained 9 bases not matched to a gene. CDR3 size: 17 residues. The germline V gene has CDR1 DFQATT and CDR2 SNEGSKA (reference sequence).

This clonotype was found a few times. The V gene is TRBV5-1, the J gene TRBJ1-2; 10 positions agree with TRBD1. Germline CDR1 and CDR2: SGHRS and YFSETQ. The CDR3 is made up of 16 amino acids. J lost 6 bases, V lost 5 bases, and 13 bases had no gene match. In nucleotides, the CDR3 is TGCGCCAGCAGTTCTCGGGACAGGGGTGGGGAGGATGGCTACACCTTC. Its protein product is CASSSRDRGGEDGYTF.

This clonotype was detected ten times or more. The V and J genes are TRBV10-1 and TRBJ2-2, with D possibly TRBD2 on 6 matching bases. Germline V CDR1 and CDR2: WNHNN, SYGVQD (reference sequence). Deletions cut 1 base from V and 3 bases from J, with 9 bases between. The CDR3 sequence is 15 residues long. The CDR3 region has the DNA TGCGCCAGCAGTGAGTTTGGGACTTACACCGGGGAGCTGTTTTTT. Amino acids: CASSEFGTYTGELFF.

The gene calls are TRBV19 and TRBJ1-1; TRBD1 might be the D (5 bases). Trimming shortened V by 3 bases and J by 1 base, and 9 bases separated the two germline ends. Germline V gene data show CDR1 as LNHDA and CDR2 as SQIVND (reference sequence). This CDR3 spans 14 amino acids. CDR3 nucleotide sequence: TGTGCCAGTAGTATCGGGACTCCGAACACTGAAGCTTTCTTT. It translates to CASSIGTPNTEAFF.

The rearrangement joins TRBV7-2 to TRBJ2-1, with a possible D match to TRBD2 (5 bases). From germline, CDR1 is SGHTA and CDR2 FQGNSA. The CDR3 sequence is 14 residues long. V was shortened by 5 bases and J by 6 bases, with 14 bases between the two germline ends. The CDR3, as DNA: TGTGCCAGCAGCCCGGTGGGAGAGGTCAATGAGCAGTTCTTC. Residues: CASSPVGEVNEQFF.

The DNA for the CDR3 is TGTGCCAGCAGCTTGGATGGCAGAGGTACTGGAAACACCATATATTTT. This encodes CASSLDGRGTGNTIYF. The genes are TRBV5-6 and TRBJ1-3; no firm D call. CDR3 size: 16 residues. Germline V gives CDR1 SGHDT, CDR2 YYEEEE. V lost 0 bases and J 2 bases, leaving 12 bases between the germline ends.